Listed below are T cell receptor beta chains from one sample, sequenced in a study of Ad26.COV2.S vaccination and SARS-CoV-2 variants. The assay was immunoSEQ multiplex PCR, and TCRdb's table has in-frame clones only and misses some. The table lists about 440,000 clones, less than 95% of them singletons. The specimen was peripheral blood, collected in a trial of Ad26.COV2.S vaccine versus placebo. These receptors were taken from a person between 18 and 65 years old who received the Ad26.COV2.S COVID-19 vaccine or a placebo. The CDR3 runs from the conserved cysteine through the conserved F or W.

CDR3: CAWRPRRSPLHF; V: TRBV30; J: TRBJ1-6
CDR3: CASRWGRQGAFGEQFF; V: TRBV19; J: TRBJ2-1
CDR3: CASSVQWGSSYNEQFF; V: TRBV9; J: TRBJ2-1
CDR3: CASSQDRATYEQYF; V: TRBV4-2; J: TRBJ2-7
CDR3: CASSLEGEQFF; V: TRBV6-2/TRBV6-3; J: TRBJ2-1
CDR3: CASSQSGPSANEKLFF; V: TRBV5-4; J: TRBJ1-4
CDR3: CATSRVLAGKILF; V: TRBV15; J: TRBJ2-1
CDR3: CASSFRGKGPEQFF; V: TRBV11-2; J: TRBJ2-1
CDR3: CASSRRTGGDYGYTF; V: TRBV19; J: TRBJ1-2
CDR3: CASSTEAAIPEYF; V: TRBV19; J: TRBJ2-3
CDR3: CASSLDGSGGTDTQYF; V: TRBV5-1; J: TRBJ2-3
CDR3: CASRLAGEGTDTQYF; V: TRBV5-6; J: TRBJ2-3
CDR3: CASSYSGGRTEAFF; V: TRBV6-5; J: TRBJ1-1
CDR3: CASSRGTGVYEQYF; V: TRBV28; J: TRBJ2-7
CDR3: CASIKPSGDYGYTF; V: TRBV6-5; J: TRBJ1-2
CDR3: CASSQGQSYEKLFF; V: TRBV7-9; J: TRBJ1-4
CDR3: CASSSIPDTNEQFF; V: TRBV7-9; J: TRBJ2-1
CDR3: CASSAAGTGTEKLFF; V: TRBV5-4; J: TRBJ1-4
CDR3: CASSVAGPYNEQFF; V: TRBV25-1; J: TRBJ2-1
CDR3: CASSLVAGDLYNSPLHF; V: TRBV5-6; J: TRBJ1-6
CDR3: CASSVGPAQETQYF; V: TRBV9; J: TRBJ2-5
CDR3: CASSQEQGRFRNGNQPQHF; V: TRBV4-2; J: TRBJ1-5
CDR3: CASSLAGQGAGQPQHF; V: TRBV13; J: TRBJ1-5